Listed below are T cell receptor beta chains from one sample, sequenced in a study of CD8+ T cells in alopecia areata. Method: immunoSEQ multiplex PCR; TCRdb's copy keeps in-frame clones and lacks some. The data contain approximately 140,000 clones, around 87% of them singletons. Sequences were derived from CD8+ T cells sorted from blood, sampled at week 0. The receptors stem from a human donor with alopecia areata. Both conserved end residues are trimmed from each CDR3.

>TRBV12-5|TRBJ2-7
ASGGGTVEQY
>TRBV27|TRBJ2-7
ASSFGGQAASYEQY
>TRBV29-1|TRBJ2-2
SVRGNTGELF
>TRBV5-1|TRBJ2-3
ASGEREGRADTQY
>TRBV27|TRBJ2-1
ASSWAGNNEQF
>TRBV5-1|TRBJ2-2
ASSFEVGELF
>TRBV29-1|TRBJ2-7
SASNSGAGEQY
>TRBV28|TRBJ1-1
ASTITGTNDEAF
>TRBV29-1|TRBJ2-3
SVGREGPDTQY
>TRBV29-1|TRBJ2-1
SVEYTISEQF
>TRBV7-9|TRBJ1-1
ASSLTPGTEAF
>TRBV2|TRBJ1-2
ASSPPGRGYNT
>TRBV4-1|TRBJ1-5
ASSPGQGVWPQH
>TRBV19|TRBJ2-5
ASSIDSTSGSETQY
>TRBV29-1|TRBJ2-5
SVGRAGGQETQY
>TRBV12-5|TRBJ2-3
ASGPLWGRSTDTQY
>TRBV7-9|TRBJ2-7
ASSLIAGSGGRRHEQY
>TRBV27|TRBJ2-7
ASSLSSGGAYEQY
>TRBV7-6|TRBJ2-1
ASSLSASGVFYNEQF
>TRBV30|TRBJ2-3
AWQLSGSSTDTQY
>TRBV7-9|TRBJ1-4
ASSPLNRDRNEKLF
>TRBV5-1|TRBJ1-2
ASSLTGTDTNYGYT
>TRBV27|TRBJ2-1
ASKTSGRGNEQF
>TRBV11-2|TRBJ2-1
ASSLDVWGRGNNEQF
>TRBV7-9|TRBJ1-1
ASSSIYNTEAF
>TRBV11-2|TRBJ2-7
ASSLGGGEQY
>TRBV19|TRBJ2-7
ASSPPQGRGFEQY
>TRBV11-2|TRBJ1-1
ASSRKPGAEAF
>TRBV7-9|TRBJ2-3
ASSTQGATSTDTQY